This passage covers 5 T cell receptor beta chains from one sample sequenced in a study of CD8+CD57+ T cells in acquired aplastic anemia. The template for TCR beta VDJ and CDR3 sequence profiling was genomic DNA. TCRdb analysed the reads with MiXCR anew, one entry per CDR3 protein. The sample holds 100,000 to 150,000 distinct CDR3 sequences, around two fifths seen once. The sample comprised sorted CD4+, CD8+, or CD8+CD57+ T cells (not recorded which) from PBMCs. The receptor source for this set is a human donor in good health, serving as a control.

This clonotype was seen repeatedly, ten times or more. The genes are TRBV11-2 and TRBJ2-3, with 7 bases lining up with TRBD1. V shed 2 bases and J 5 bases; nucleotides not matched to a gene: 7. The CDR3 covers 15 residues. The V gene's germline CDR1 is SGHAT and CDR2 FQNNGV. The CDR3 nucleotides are TGTGCCAGCAGCTTACTAGTAGGGGGCTTAGATACGCAGTATTTT. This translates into CASSLLVGGLDTQYF.

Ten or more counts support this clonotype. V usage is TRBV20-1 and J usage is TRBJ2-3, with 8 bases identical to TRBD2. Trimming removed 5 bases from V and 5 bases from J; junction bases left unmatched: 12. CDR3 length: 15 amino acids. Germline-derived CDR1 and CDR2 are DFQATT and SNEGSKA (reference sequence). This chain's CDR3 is CSAGNSGAAVDTQYF. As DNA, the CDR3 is TGCAGTGCTGGAAATAGCGGGGCAGCCGTAGATACGCAGTATTTT.

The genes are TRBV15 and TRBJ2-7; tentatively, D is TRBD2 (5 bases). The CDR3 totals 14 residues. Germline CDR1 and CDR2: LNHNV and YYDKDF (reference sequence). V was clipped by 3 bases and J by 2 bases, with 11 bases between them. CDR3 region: CATSRDLLPYEQYF. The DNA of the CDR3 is TGTGCCACCAGCAGGGACTTACTACCCTACGAGCAGTACTTC.

The CDR3 here is CAIRAGTSTDTQYF. Written as DNA, the CDR3 is TGTGCCATCAGAGCCGGGACTAGCACAGATACGCAGTATTTT. This chain connects TRBV10-3 to TRBJ2-3; tentatively, D is TRBD2 (6 bases). The germline V gene has CDR1 ENHRY and CDR2 SYGVKD. V lost 6 bases, J lost 0 bases, and 10 bases lay in between. The CDR3 consists of 14 residues.

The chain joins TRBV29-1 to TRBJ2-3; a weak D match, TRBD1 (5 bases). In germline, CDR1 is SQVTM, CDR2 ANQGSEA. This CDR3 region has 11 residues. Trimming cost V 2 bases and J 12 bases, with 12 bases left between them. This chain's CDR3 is CSVERTGTQYF. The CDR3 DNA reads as TGCAGCGTTGAAAGAACAGGTACACAGTATTTT.